Detailed here is one T cell receptor beta chain. The sample originates from a study of technical replicates of blood from several donors. The germline V gene has CDR1 SGHRS and CDR2 YFSETQ. The V and J ends lost 5 bases and 0 bases, in that order; junction bases with no gene match: 4. The CDR3 is made up of 16 amino acids. Sequencing was performed with immunoSEQ multiplex PCR; in TCRdb, only in-frame clones are kept and a portion is missing. The sample lists about 80,000 clones; 90% to 95% were seen once. The sequence derives from a human donor in good health. The sample consisted of T cells isolated from PBMCs. The chain has TRBV5-1 and TRBJ2-1, with 11 bases that match TRBD2. CDR3 sequence: CASSPLAGGSYNEQFF. The CDR3 coding sequence is TGCGCCAGCAGTCCTCTAGCGGGAGGCTCCTACAATGAGCAGTTCTTC.